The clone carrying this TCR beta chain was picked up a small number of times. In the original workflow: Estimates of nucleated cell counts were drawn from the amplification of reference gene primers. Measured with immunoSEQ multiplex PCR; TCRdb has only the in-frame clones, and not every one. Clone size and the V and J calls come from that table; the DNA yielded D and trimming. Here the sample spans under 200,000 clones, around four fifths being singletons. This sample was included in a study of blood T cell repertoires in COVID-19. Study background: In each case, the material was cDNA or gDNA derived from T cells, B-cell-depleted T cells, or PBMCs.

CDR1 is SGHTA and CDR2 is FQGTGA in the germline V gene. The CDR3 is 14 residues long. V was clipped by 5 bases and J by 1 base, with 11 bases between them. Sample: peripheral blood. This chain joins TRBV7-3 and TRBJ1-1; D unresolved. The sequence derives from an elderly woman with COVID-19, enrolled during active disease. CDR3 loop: CASSPAAGNTEAFF. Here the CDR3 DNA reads TGTGCCAGCAGCCCGGCTGCGGGGAACACTGAAGCTTTCTTT.